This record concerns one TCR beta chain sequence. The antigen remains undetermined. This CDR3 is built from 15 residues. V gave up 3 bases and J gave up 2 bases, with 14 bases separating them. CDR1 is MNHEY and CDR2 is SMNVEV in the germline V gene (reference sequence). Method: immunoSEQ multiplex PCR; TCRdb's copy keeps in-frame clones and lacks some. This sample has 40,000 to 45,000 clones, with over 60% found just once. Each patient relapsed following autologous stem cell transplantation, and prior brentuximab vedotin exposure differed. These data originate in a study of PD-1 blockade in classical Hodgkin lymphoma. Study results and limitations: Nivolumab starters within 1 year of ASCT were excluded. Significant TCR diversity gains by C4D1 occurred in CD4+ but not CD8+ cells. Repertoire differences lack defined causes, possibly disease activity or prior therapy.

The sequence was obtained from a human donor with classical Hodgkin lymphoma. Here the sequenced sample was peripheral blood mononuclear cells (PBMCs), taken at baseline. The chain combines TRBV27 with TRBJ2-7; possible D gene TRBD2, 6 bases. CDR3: CASSFYAGSPYEQYF. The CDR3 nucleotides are TGTGCCAGCAGTTTTTATGCGGGGTCTCCCTACGAGCAGTACTTC.